The 20 T cell receptor beta chains listed next were all sequenced from one sample in a study of cytomegalovirus exposure and HLA in healthy donors. The PCR made use of 60 Vbeta and 13 Jbeta primers. Profiling relied on immunoSEQ multiplex PCR, and the TCRdb table lists in-frame clones only, not all of them. The data show about 200,000 clones, approximately 90% seen once. The sample was PBMCs. The receptors stem from a boy aged 2-9 years in good health and CMV-seronegative.

This sequence joins TRBV30 and TRBJ2-2; 12 bases map to TRBD2. With 6 bases clipped from V and 6 bases from J, the junction kept 11 bases outside the gene matches. This CDR3 contains 16 residues. Germline values: CDR1 GTSNPN, CDR2 SVGIG (reference sequence). CDR3 loop: CACPDGLAGRAGELFF. CDR3 DNA: TGTGCCTGCCCTGATGGACTAGCGGGAAGGGCCGGGGAGCTGTTTTTT.

This chain joins TRBV4-2 and TRBJ2-1; 10 bases fit TRBD2. Unmatched junction bases numbered 4, after V lost 0 bases and J lost 5 bases. The CDR3 runs to 16 residues. Germline V CDR1 and CDR2: LGHNA, YNFKEQ. In DNA form, the CDR3 reads TGTGCCAGCAGCCAAGAAATAGCGGGAGGAGACAATGAGCAGTTCTTC. Translation: CASSQEIAGGDNEQFF.

The chain is built from TRBV6-5 and TRBJ1-5; D ambiguous. Trimming cost V 4 bases and J 6 bases, with 10 bases left between them. Germline CDR1 MNHEY, CDR2 SVGAGI. The CDR3 sequence is 13 residues long. This chain's CDR3 is CASSFSPVQPQHF. CDR3 DNA: TGTGCCAGCAGTTTCTCCCCCGTTCAGCCCCAGCATTTT.

J is TRBJ2-1 and V is TRBV15; 9 bases are shared with TRBD2. CDR1 and CDR2 (germline): LNHNV, YYDKDF (reference sequence). CDR3 length equals 19 residues. Trimming took 0 bases from V and 6 from J; bases not matched to a gene: 15. CDR3 DNA sequence: TGTGCCACCAGCAGAGATGGCGGGGGGGGCTCATCCGAGGTCAATGAGCAGTTCTTC. Amino acids: CATSRDGGGGSSEVNEQFF.

The chain links TRBV9 to TRBJ2-5; a possible D gene is TRBD1 (6 bases). Trimming shortened V by 4 bases and J by 1 base, and 14 bases separated the two germline ends. The CDR3 is made up of 15 amino acids. Germline V gene sequence: CDR1 SGDLS, CDR2 YYNGEE. The CDR3 here is CASSSGARIQETQYF. In DNA, the CDR3 is TGTGCCAGCAGCTCAGGGGCCAGGATCCAAGAGACCCAGTACTTC. Supplemented by reference TRBV9 and TRBJ2-5, the full variable domain reads DSGVTQTPKHLITATGQRVTLRCSPRSGDLSVYWYQQSLDQGLQFLIQYYNGEERAKGNILERFSAQQFPDLHSELNLSSLELGDSALYFCASSSGARIQETQYFGPGTRLLVL.

The chain links TRBV5-6 to TRBJ1-4; 8 bases are shared with TRBD1. The CDR3 contains 14 residues. Germline CDR1 is SGHDT and CDR2 is YYEEEE. The V and J ends lost 2 bases and 7 bases, in that order; junction bases with no gene match: 4. CDR3 sequence: CASSFRGLSEKLFF. The DNA for the CDR3 is TGTGCCAGCAGCTTCAGGGGGCTGAGTGAAAAACTGTTTTTT.

This rearrangement joins TRBV5-4 to TRBJ2-5; D might be TRBD2 (6 bases). With the DNA end fitting TRBJ2-7 better, the J assignment may be wrong. This CDR3 is 14 amino acids long. Looked up from germline, CDR1 is SGHNT and CDR2 is YYREEE (reference sequence). The CDR3 sequence: CASSLSGLPYEQYF. CDR3 DNA sequence: TGTGCCAGCAGCTTGTCGGGACTTCCCTACGAGCAGTACTTC.

This clone was picked up one time. The chain has TRBV7-8 and TRBJ2-2, with a weak D call TRBD1 (6 bases). The germline V gene encodes CDR1 SGHVS and CDR2 FQNEAQ. The CDR3 extends over 17 amino acids. Trimming stripped 6 bases from V and 0 bases from J, with 17 bases between. The CDR3 reads CASSEQPGHTNTGELFF. The CDR3 bases are TGTGCCAGCAGTGAACAGCCGGGACACACGAACACCGGGGAGCTGTTTTTT.

The chain uses TRBV7-9 and TRBJ1-5, with no clear D. From germline, CDR1 is SEHNR and CDR2 FQNEAQ (reference sequence). Trimming stripped 2 bases from V and 5 bases from J, with 7 bases between. This CDR3 comprises 13 residues. The CDR3 sequence is CASSLLPDQPQHF. DNA for the CDR3: TGTGCCAGCAGCTTACTTCCTGATCAGCCCCAGCATTTT.

This clone was seen a single time. The rearrangement uses TRBV6-1 and TRBJ2-1, with 7 bases that match TRBD1. Looked up from germline, CDR1 is MNHNS and CDR2 is SASEGT. This CDR3 comprises 14 residues. V trimming: 5 bases; J trimming: 5 bases; junction bases outside the gene matches: 6. The CDR3 DNA reads TGTGCCAGCAGTAAACCTACAGGGGACAATGAGCAGTTCTTC. Translating gives CASSKPTGDNEQFF.

This clone was seen just once. The chain recombines TRBV6-6 with TRBJ1-2; 11 bases fit TRBD1. Germline CDR1 MNHNY, CDR2 SVGAGI (reference sequence). CDR3 length equals 14 residues. V shed 0 bases, J shed 7 bases, and the junction held 1 base outside the gene matches. This CDR3 is CASSYSGTGGGYTF. CDR3 DNA: TGTGCCAGCAGTTACTCCGGGACAGGGGGTGGCTACACCTTC.

This clone was detected once. The chain uses TRBV28 and TRBJ2-5; 9 positions agree with TRBD1. The DNA matches TRBJ2-7 better at its end, which makes the J call doubtful. CDR1 and CDR2 from the germline V gene are MDHEN and SYDVKM. CDR3 length equals 16 residues. CDR3 DNA: TGTGCCAGCAGCCCTCTCCCGGGACAGGGTATCCACGAGCAGTACTTC. This encodes CASSPLPGQGIHEQYF.

The chain carries TRBV28 and TRBJ2-3; D not certain. Trimming took 0 bases from V and 1 from J, leaving 11 bases between them. The germline V gene encodes CDR1 MDHEN and CDR2 SYDVKM. CDR3 size: 16 residues. CDR3 sequence reads: CASSLWISVGTDTQYF. The CDR3 coding sequence is TGTGCCAGCAGTTTATGGATTTCGGTGGGCACAGATACGCAGTATTTT.

The V and J genes are TRBV2 and TRBJ2-7, with a weak D call TRBD2 (7 bases). Germline values: CDR1 SNHLY, CDR2 FYNNEI. The CDR3 spans 14 residues. The V end lost 8 bases, the J end lost 2 bases, and 16 bases lay between the germline ends. In DNA form, the CDR3 reads TGTGCCAGCGGGGGGGGAAGGGGGACCTACGAGCAGTACTTC. It yields the protein CASGGGRGTYEQYF.

The chain joins TRBV5-1 to TRBJ2-5, with TRBD1 matching 12 bases. This CDR3 contains 16 residues. The V and J ends lost 4 bases and 5 bases, in that order; junction bases with no gene match: 9. Germline V lookup: CDR1 SGHRS, CDR2 YFSETQ. The CDR3 nucleotides read TGCGCCAGCAGCCCCCGGGACAGGGGGCAGGGGGAGACCCAGTACTTC. This codes for CASSPRDRGQGETQYF.

The table lists this clone with a count of one. The germline gene is not matched at one end of the junction; a read error may be the cause. The same CDR3 is also encoded by other DNA sequences in this sample. The J gene is TRBJ2-2, the V gene TRBV14; possible D gene TRBD2, 6 bases. Per the germline V gene, CDR1 is SGHDN and CDR2 is FVKESK. CDR3 length: 16 amino acids. The CDR3 DNA reads TGCGCCAGCAGCCAAGCTGGGGGGTCGAACACCGGGGAGCTGTTTTTT. Amino acid sequence: CASSQAGGSNTGELFF.

The rearrangement uses TRBV6-1 and TRBJ1-4, with D unresolved. V was cut by 0 bases and J by 4 bases, with 3 bases left in between. The CDR3 is 13 residues long. Germline loops: CDR1 MNHNS, CDR2 SASEGT. The DNA for the CDR3 is TGTGCCAGCAGTGAAGCCTTTAATGAAAAACTGTTTTTT. This gives the protein CASSEAFNEKLFF.

This chain links TRBV6-1 with TRBJ2-3; D uncertain. Trimming stripped 4 bases from V and 2 bases from J, with 13 bases between. The CDR3 length is 15 residues. Looked up from germline, CDR1 is MNHNS and CDR2 is SASEGT. The CDR3 loop reads CASSGGPTPTDTQYF. CDR3 nucleotide sequence: TGTGCCAGCAGTGGTGGGCCCACTCCCACAGATACGCAGTATTTT.

The chain combines TRBV6-1 with TRBJ1-1, with 7 bases that match TRBD1. Losses at the gene ends were 5 bases for V and 5 bases for J; bases not matched to a gene: 8. There are 14 residues in the CDR3. Germline assignment: CDR1 MNHNS and CDR2 SASEGT. The CDR3 sequence is CASSKETGLTEAFF. CDR3 bases: TGTGCCAGCAGTAAAGAGACAGGGTTAACTGAAGCTTTCTTT.

The chain is built from TRBV28 and TRBJ2-1, with a tentative D call TRBD2 (7 bases). CDR3 length equals 16 residues. CDR1 MDHEN and CDR2 SYDVKM come from the germline V gene. Trimming cost V 1 base and J 5 bases, with 15 bases left between them. The DNA of the CDR3 is TGTGCCAGCAGTTTATTAGGGGGAGGGCTCGACAATGAGCAGTTCTTC. It encodes CASSLLGGGLDNEQFF. Using reference TRBV28 and TRBJ2-1 for the parts outside the CDR3, the full variable domain is DVKVTQSSRYLVKRTGEKVFLECVQDMDHENMFWYRQDPGLGLRLIYFSYDVKMKEKGDIPEGYSVSREKKERFSLILESASTNQTSMYLCASSLLGGGLDNEQFFGPGTRLTVL.